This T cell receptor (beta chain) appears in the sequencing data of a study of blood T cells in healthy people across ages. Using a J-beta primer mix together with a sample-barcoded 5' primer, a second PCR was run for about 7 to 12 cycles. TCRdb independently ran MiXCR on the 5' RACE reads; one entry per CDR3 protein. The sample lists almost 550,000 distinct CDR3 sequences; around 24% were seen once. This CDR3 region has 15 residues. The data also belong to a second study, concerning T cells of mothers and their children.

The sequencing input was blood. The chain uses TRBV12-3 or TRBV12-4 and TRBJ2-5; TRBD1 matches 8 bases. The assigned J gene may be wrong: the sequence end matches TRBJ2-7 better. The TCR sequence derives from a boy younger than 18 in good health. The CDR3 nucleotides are TGTGCCAGCAGTTTACCCGGGACAGGTCTCTACGAGCAGTACTTC. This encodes CASSLPGTGLYEQYF.